A selection of T cell receptor beta chains follows, all from one sample in a study of T cell responses to AZD1222 COVID-19 vaccine. The assay was immunoSEQ multiplex PCR, and TCRdb's table has in-frame clones only and misses some. This sample has 80,000 to 100,000 clones, with around nine tenths found just once. The sequencing used peripheral blood, collected on day 0 of AZD1222 vaccination. The receptors come from an adult in good health. Both conserved end residues are part of each CDR3. D genes are given only for firm matches. Some rows mark clone size as missing; the rest say once, few, many or name a class of expanded clone.

D gene: .; clone size: .; V gene: TRBV9; J gene: TRBJ1-1; CDR3 protein: CASSVVANTEAFF; CDR3 DNA: TGTGCCAGCAGCGTAGTTGCGAACACTGAAGCTTTCTTT
D gene: TRBD2; clone size: .; V gene: TRBV5-4; J gene: TRBJ2-1; CDR3 protein: CASSMGLAGGLYNEQFF; CDR3 DNA: TGTGCCAGCAGCATGGGACTAGCGGGGGGGTTATACAATGAGCAGTTCTTC
D gene: TRBD2; clone size: .; V gene: TRBV13; J gene: TRBJ2-1; CDR3 protein: CASSRLAGYNEQFF; CDR3 DNA: TGTGCCAGCAGCCGACTAGCGGGGTACAATGAGCAGTTCTTC
D gene: TRBD2; clone size: once; V gene: TRBV19; J gene: TRBJ2-5; CDR3 protein: CASSPDRLAGGLETQYF; CDR3 DNA: TGTGCCAGTAGTCCCGACCGACTAGCGGGGGGGCTGGAGACCCAGTACTTC
D gene: TRBD1; clone size: .; V gene: TRBV15; J gene: TRBJ2-7; CDR3 protein: CATSGPGQGASYEQYF; CDR3 DNA: TGTGCCACCAGCGGTCCGGGACAGGGGGCGTCCTACGAGCAGTACTTC
D gene: .; clone size: .; V gene: TRBV5-4; J gene: TRBJ1-2; CDR3 protein: CASSLADRTNYGYTF; CDR3 DNA: TGTGCCAGCAGCTTGGCCGACAGAACAAACTATGGCTACACCTTC
D gene: .; clone size: .; V gene: TRBV25-1; J gene: TRBJ1-5; CDR3 protein: CASSELLSNQPQHF; CDR3 DNA: TGTGCCAGCAGTGAACTGCTTAGCAATCAGCCCCAGCATTTT
D gene: TRBD1; clone size: .; V gene: TRBV19; J gene: TRBJ1-4; CDR3 protein: CASSSETGLGEKLFF; CDR3 DNA: TGTGCCAGTAGTTCAGAGACAGGGCTGGGAGAAAAACTGTTTTTT
D gene: .; clone size: once; V gene: TRBV7-3; J gene: TRBJ2-7; CDR3 protein: CASSLGVGPTYEQYF; CDR3 DNA: TGTGCCAGCAGCTTAGGCGTGGGGCCAACCTACGAGCAGTACTTC
D gene: .; clone size: .; V gene: TRBV28; J gene: TRBJ1-2; CDR3 protein: CASSLSGTNYGYTF; CDR3 DNA: TGTGCCAGCAGTTTATCCGGGACAAACTATGGCTACACCTTC
D gene: TRBD2; clone size: .; V gene: TRBV15; J gene: TRBJ2-5; CDR3 protein: CATSRDGLAGGKETQYF; CDR3 DNA: TGTGCCACCAGCAGAGACGGACTGGCGGGGGGGAAAGAGACCCAGTACTTC
D gene: .; clone size: few; V gene: TRBV5-6; J gene: TRBJ1-2; CDR3 protein: CASSLAAGMGYGYTF; CDR3 DNA: TGTGCCAGCAGCTTGGCCGCAGGGATGGGCTATGGCTACACCTTC
D gene: .; clone size: few; V gene: TRBV12-3/TRBV12-4; J gene: TRBJ1-1; CDR3 protein: CASTPRGNTEAFF; CDR3 DNA: TGTGCCAGCACCCCGAGGGGGAACACTGAAGCTTTCTTT
D gene: .; clone size: once; V gene: TRBV6-5; J gene: TRBJ2-1; CDR3 protein: CASSYWGTPNEQFF; CDR3 DNA: TGTGCCAGCAGTTACTGGGGGACCCCGAATGAGCAGTTCTTC
D gene: .; clone size: .; V gene: TRBV5-5; J gene: TRBJ1-4; CDR3 protein: CASSLDGTSDEKLFF; CDR3 DNA: TGTGCCAGCAGCTTGGACGGGACGTCGGATGAAAAACTGTTTTTT
D gene: .; clone size: .; V gene: TRBV13; J gene: TRBJ2-6; CDR3 protein: CASSFSSGANVLTF; CDR3 DNA: TGTGCCAGCAGCTTTTCTTCGGGGGCCAACGTCCTGACTTTC
D gene: TRBD1; clone size: .; V gene: TRBV18; J gene: TRBJ1-3; CDR3 protein: CASSPTDRTPGNTIYF; CDR3 DNA: TGTGCCAGCTCACCAACGGACAGGACTCCTGGAAACACCATATATTTT
D gene: .; clone size: .; V gene: TRBV29-1; J gene: TRBJ1-1; CDR3 protein: CSVEDPGTEAFF; CDR3 DNA: TGCAGCGTTGAAGATCCCGGCACTGAAGCTTTCTTT
D gene: .; clone size: .; V gene: TRBV7-2; J gene: TRBJ1-6; CDR3 protein: CASSLNGYNSPLHF; CDR3 DNA: TGTGCCAGCAGCTTAAACGGATACAATTCACCCCTCCACTTT
D gene: .; clone size: .; V gene: TRBV27; J gene: TRBJ1-2; CDR3 protein: CASTPNGQGSWGGYTF; CDR3 DNA: TGTGCCAGCACCCCTAACGGACAAGGGTCATGGGGTGGCTACACCTTC
D gene: .; clone size: .; V gene: TRBV24-1; J gene: TRBJ1-5; CDR3 protein: CATSDRGTGLSNQPQHF; CDR3 DNA: TGTGCCACCAGTGACCGGGGGACGGGGCTTAGCAATCAGCCCCAGCATTTT
D gene: .; clone size: .; V gene: TRBV10-1; J gene: TRBJ1-5; CDR3 protein: CASRRNHEPGCGNQPQHF; CDR3 DNA: TGCGCCAGCAGGAGGAACCATGAGCCCGGATGTGGCAATCAGCCCCAGCATTTT
D gene: TRBD1; clone size: .; V gene: TRBV7-9; J gene: TRBJ2-7; CDR3 protein: CASSLEWDRQTYEQYF; CDR3 DNA: TGTGCCAGCAGCTTAGAGTGGGACAGGCAAACCTACGAGCAGTACTTC
D gene: TRBD1; clone size: .; V gene: TRBV19; J gene: TRBJ1-3; CDR3 protein: CASSRQGNSGNTIYF; CDR3 DNA: TGTGCCAGTAGTAGACAGGGAAACTCTGGAAACACCATATATTTT
D gene: TRBD1; clone size: once; V gene: TRBV3-1/TRBV3-2; J gene: TRBJ2-3; CDR3 protein: CASSLHVGDRVTDTQYF; CDR3 DNA: TGTGCCAGCAGCCTACATGTCGGGGACAGGGTCACAGATACGCAGTATTTT
D gene: TRBD1; clone size: .; V gene: TRBV12-3/TRBV12-4; J gene: TRBJ2-7; CDR3 protein: CASTKGQGYEQYF; CDR3 DNA: TGTGCCAGCACCAAGGGACAGGGCTACGAGCAGTACTTC
D gene: .; clone size: .; V gene: TRBV7-2; J gene: TRBJ1-2; CDR3 protein: CASSPNYYGYTF; CDR3 DNA: TGTGCCAGCAGCCCCAACTACTATGGCTACACCTTC
D gene: .; clone size: .; V gene: TRBV5-5; J gene: TRBJ1-1; CDR3 protein: CASSFTGLMNTEAFF; CDR3 DNA: TGTGCCAGCAGCTTTACAGGGCTTATGAACACTGAAGCTTTCTTT
D gene: .; clone size: .; V gene: TRBV5-1; J gene: TRBJ2-4; CDR3 protein: CASSLSLGGIQYF; CDR3 DNA: TGCGCCAGCAGCTTGTCATTGGGTGGCATTCAGTACTTC
D gene: TRBD2; clone size: .; V gene: TRBV5-4; J gene: TRBJ2-7; CDR3 protein: CASSSRTSGFLEQYF; CDR3 DNA: TGTGCCAGCAGCTCGAGGACTAGCGGTTTCTTAGAGCAGTACTTC
D gene: .; clone size: .; V gene: TRBV9; J gene: TRBJ1-3; CDR3 protein: CASSGEAGNTIYF; CDR3 DNA: TGTGCCAGCTCAGGGGAAGCTGGAAACACCATATATTTT
D gene: TRBD2; clone size: .; V gene: TRBV2; J gene: TRBJ2-7; CDR3 protein: CASRRGTSAYEQYF; CDR3 DNA: TGTGCCAGCAGACGCGGGACTAGTGCCTACGAGCAGTACTTC
D gene: TRBD1; clone size: once; V gene: TRBV10-3; J gene: TRBJ2-7; CDR3 protein: CAISGQGYEQYF; CDR3 DNA: TGTGCCATCAGTGGACAGGGCTACGAGCAGTACTTC
D gene: .; clone size: .; V gene: TRBV7-2; J gene: TRBJ2-1; CDR3 protein: CASSPENPRSKQFF; CDR3 DNA: TGTGCCAGCTCACCGGAGAATCCTAGGTCAAAGCAGTTCTTC
D gene: .; clone size: .; V gene: TRBV5-1; J gene: TRBJ2-3; CDR3 protein: CASSFGSDTDTQYF; CDR3 DNA: TGCGCCAGCAGCTTTGGTTCCGACACAGATACGCAGTATTTT
D gene: .; clone size: once; V gene: TRBV5-8; J gene: TRBJ1-1; CDR3 protein: CASSRGAGGGTEAFF; CDR3 DNA: TGTGCCAGCAGCCGGGGGGCGGGAGGGGGCACTGAAGCTTTCTTT
D gene: TRBD1; clone size: few; V gene: TRBV19; J gene: TRBJ1-3; CDR3 protein: CASSFDRGGNTIYF; CDR3 DNA: TGTGCCAGTAGCTTCGACAGGGGTGGAAACACCATATATTTT
D gene: .; clone size: .; V gene: TRBV7-6; J gene: TRBJ2-1; CDR3 protein: CASSLVEGVRYNEQFF; CDR3 DNA: TGTGCCAGCAGCTTAGTAGAGGGAGTGAGGTACAATGAGCAGTTCTTC
D gene: .; clone size: .; V gene: TRBV3-1/TRBV3-2; J gene: TRBJ2-4; CDR3 protein: CASSQEWGFRDIQYF; CDR3 DNA: TGTGCCAGCAGCCAAGAGTGGGGATTTCGGGACATTCAGTACTTC
D gene: .; clone size: .; V gene: TRBV5-8; J gene: TRBJ1-6; CDR3 protein: CASSLGQHNSPLHF; CDR3 DNA: TGTGCCAGCAGCTTGGGACAGCATAATTCACCCCTCCACTTT
D gene: .; clone size: .; V gene: TRBV7-2; J gene: TRBJ2-5; CDR3 protein: CASSFPDQGETQYF; CDR3 DNA: TGTGCCAGCAGTTTCCCGGATCAAGGAGAGACCCAGTACTTC
D gene: TRBD1; clone size: once; V gene: TRBV29-1; J gene: TRBJ1-4; CDR3 protein: CSVGADTRGEKLFF; CDR3 DNA: TGCAGCGTTGGGGCAGACACCAGGGGGGAAAAACTGTTTTTT
D gene: .; clone size: few; V gene: TRBV5-1; J gene: TRBJ1-6; CDR3 protein: CASSLAGSYNSPLHF; CDR3 DNA: TGCGCCAGCAGCTTGGCGGGCTCCTATAATTCACCCCTCCACTTT
D gene: .; clone size: .; V gene: TRBV5-1; J gene: TRBJ1-1; CDR3 protein: CASSLLRGNTEAFF; CDR3 DNA: TGCGCCAGCAGCTTGCTTCGGGGCAACACTGAAGCTTTCTTT
D gene: TRBD1; clone size: .; V gene: TRBV12-5; J gene: TRBJ2-3; CDR3 protein: CASASGQGADTQYF; CDR3 DNA: TGTGCTAGTGCCTCGGGACAGGGGGCAGATACGCAGTATTTT
D gene: TRBD1; clone size: .; V gene: TRBV10-3; J gene: TRBJ1-5; CDR3 protein: CAISAGTGYQPQHF; CDR3 DNA: TGTGCCATCAGTGCCGGGACAGGTTATCAGCCCCAGCATTTT